The sequence of this TCR beta chain was determined in a study of molecular identifiers for immune sequencing clone quantification listed by TCRdb under 2018. With respect to the entire study: For a replicate experiment, the RNA from either approximately 20,000 or 100,000 naive CD8 T cells was divided into five aliquots, and four of those aliquots went on to sequencing. The study was a methods study using CD8 T cells to benchmark molecular-identifier clustering-based TCR repertoire sequencing (MIDCIRS) and TCR RNA copy counting. Results and caveats for the whole study, not just this receptor: Spiked-in Jurkat TCR RNA (approximately eleven copies' worth), which is not part of the donor repertoire, was contained in the naive libraries. The sizes of highly expanded clones could end up underestimated when identical TCR molecules share a barcode. A single cell's worth of spiked-in Jurkat TCR RNA was reported detectable even among under 1.3 million naive CD8 T cells. In CMV-specific effector cells, clones with more than 20 RNA copies contained over 99% of molecules, whereas in naive cells such clones contained under 1% of molecules. When barcode sub-clustering was omitted, TCR diversity was inflated by chimeric consensus sequences, with chimeras reaching as high as 47%. About 3 recovered TCR RNA copies per cell were obtained by modeling, versus around 9.8 by digital PCR, implying a capture efficiency of 30% to 35%.

V loses 1 base at its end and J loses 10 bases; junction bases beyond the gene matches: 5. From the cysteine up to the phenylalanine, the CDR3 has a length of 15 residues. Only the CDR3 region is kept as DNA, spanning 45 bases read in frame from base 1. The germline V gene yields MGHDK for CDR1 and SYGVNS for CDR2. Libraries of naive CD8 T cells were built from anywhere between roughly 18,000 and 1,000,000 sorted cells, with 10%, 30% or 50% of the purified RNA used. Naive CD8 T cells, defined as CD8+CD4-CCR7+CD45RA+, were FACS-sorted into RLT Plus buffer on a BD FACSAria II. To test detection sensitivity, Jurkat RNA equivalent to more than 8 TCR copies was spiked into samples of roughly 19,000-1,000,000 naive CD8 T cells. Enrichment of CD8 T cells was performed with RosetteSep CD8+ T Cell Enrichment Cocktail and Ficoll-Paque, after which ACK red cell lysis was carried out. This clonotype was seen once. Its antigen is still unknown. A much larger clone is a single base away; this may be a read error.

The library was prepared using PCR. TCRdb lists the instrument as Illumina HiSeq 4000. Bulk TCR libraries were prepared as previously described, using TCR primers listed in Table S5. The Qiagen AllPrep DNA/RNA kit was used to purify total RNA. Before analysis, reads from multiple sequencing runs of the same library were pooled. The original methods were these. Reads were retained only if an exact TCR constant sequence was present, and the retained reads were trimmed to 150 nt and grouped according to their 12-nt molecular barcodes. Reads inside each barcode group were sub-clustered using a 15% Levenshtein threshold, and a quality-weighted consensus sequence was constructed for each RNA molecule. Non-functional sequences were excluded, and lower-count sequences lying one edit away from another sequence were also excluded. Barcode sub-clusters with fewer than 20% of the maximum read count were removed, based on fitting two negative binomial distributions. TCRdb reworked the public reads: Q25 trimming with fastp, MiXCR clone assembly, productive beta chains retained. Rows are unified per CDR3 protein, each entry keeping the most common DNA and genes. The V and J calls shown here were made by TCRdb, not taken from the authors' results. The sample records about 640,000 distinct CDR3 sequences, about 20% of which are singletons. The ten biggest clones cover 0.85% of the sample.

The chain joins TRBV25-1 to TRBJ1-6; 9 central nucleotides agree with TRBD1. This receptor was taken from a human donor in good health. Some libraries in this study had Jurkat cell RNA spiked in. The sample was naive CD8+ T cells from blood, with Jurkat cell RNA spiked in. Taken with the paper, the label for cell subset or site translates to: FACS-sorted CD8+CD4-CCR7+CD45RA+ naive T cells. The CDR3 region reads CASSELGTGRSPLHF. The DNA reads TGTGCCAGCAGTGAATTAGGGACAGGGAGATCACCCCTCCACTTT.